This T cell receptor (beta chain) was identified in a study of CD8 T cells in Susac syndrome. Study overall: The sequenced Susac syndrome patients included six who had clinically active disease and eight or nine who were in remission. Intravenous immunoglobulin alone or corticosteroids were being given to patients with Susac syndrome at blood draw, unless they were therapy-naive. Study-wide results and limits: The study's TCR sequencing and HLA analysis covered a relatively small number of individuals, and the study acknowledged this.

V gave up 4 bases and J gave up 4 bases, with 17 bases separating them. Germline CDR1 is GTSNPN and CDR2 is SVGIG (reference sequence). This CDR3 has 15 amino acids. When the RNA was reverse transcribed, random hexamers were used with an input of roughly 0.5 to 1 ug. In TCRdb, the immunoSEQ multiplex PCR reads were re-called with MiXCR into one record per CDR3 protein. The sample shows around 230,000 distinct CDR3 sequences, almost 97% of them seen only once. Notes on this clonotype: Its antigen is unknown.

The specimen was CD4+ T cells from PBMCs. The TCR was taken from a human donor with Susac syndrome. The V gene is TRBV30, the J gene TRBJ2-1, with a possible D match to TRBD2 (6 bases). The CDR3 loop is CAWTDTMGGYNEQFF. The CDR3 DNA is TGTGCCTGGACCGACACTATGGGAGGTTACAATGAGCAGTTCTTC.